A selection of T cell receptor beta chains follows, all from one sample in a study of cytomegalovirus exposure and HLA in healthy donors. Some clones are missing from TCRdb's copy, which holds only in-frame ones; the method was immunoSEQ multiplex PCR. The repertoire holds over 55,000 clones, with 80% as singletons. The sample taken for sequencing was PBMCs. The source is a woman in her twenties or thirties in good health and CMV-seronegative. CDR3s include the opening cysteine and the closing phenylalanine or tryptophan. A D gene is named only where the DNA matches it firmly. The listing skips clone size in some rows; elsewhere it reads once, few, many or a size class.

j_call d_call clone_size v_call cdr3_nt cdr3_aa
TRBJ2-7 TRBD1 once TRBV30 TGTGCCTGGGCCCCCGGGACAGGGGCTCACGAGCAGTACTTC CAWAPGTGAHEQYF
TRBJ1-2 TRBD1 NA TRBV6-6 TGTGCCAGCAGTTACTCGAGACAGGGGGCAGATGGCTACACCTTC CASSYSRQGADGYTF
TRBJ2-3 NA NA TRBV7-2 TGTGCCAGCAGCTTTGGCGGGGATCGTACAGATACGCAGTATTTT CASSFGGDRTDTQYF
TRBJ1-6 TRBD1 NA TRBV10-2 TGCGCCAGCAGATCGGACAGGGATAATTCACCCCTCCACTTT CASRSDRDNSPLHF
TRBJ1-6 NA NA TRBV5-6 TGTGCCAGCAGCTTGGATGGTAGCTCCTATAATTCACCCCTCCACTTT CASSLDGSSYNSPLHF
TRBJ1-1 TRBD1 NA TRBV6-5 TGTGCCAGCAGTTACTTGGGACAGGGGAATGAAGCTTTCTTT CASSYLGQGNEAFF
TRBJ1-1 NA NA TRBV30 TGTGCCTGGAGGGTACAGGGTTATACTGAAGCTTTCTTT CAWRVQGYTEAFF
TRBJ2-3 TRBD1 NA TRBV11-2 TGTGCCAGCAGCACCCGGACAGGGCTAAGCACAGATACGCAGTATTTT CASSTRTGLSTDTQYF
TRBJ2-1 TRBD1 medium-sized TRBV25-1 TGTGCCATCAGTCGACAGGGGGAGGTCGATGAGCAGTTCTTC CAISRQGEVDEQFF
TRBJ2-1 NA NA TRBV5-1 TGCGCCAGCAGCCAAACAGGGTACCCTTACAATGAGCAGTTCTTC CASSQTGYPYNEQFF
TRBJ2-4 TRBD1 NA TRBV30 TGTGCCTGGAGTGGCGACAGGGGAAGAAACATTCAGTACTTC CAWSGDRGRNIQYF
TRBJ2-6 TRBD1 NA TRBV28 TGTGCCAGCAGTTTTGATTGGGGACAGGGAAGCTCTGGGGCCAACGTCCTGACTTTC CASSFDWGQGSSGANVLTF
TRBJ2-7 NA NA TRBV7-8 TGTGCCAGCAGCTTAGCGGAGGCCACTTCCTACGAGCAGTACTTC CASSLAEATSYEQYF
TRBJ2-7 NA NA TRBV30 TGTGCCTGGAGCGACCTCAAAGGAGGGCGAAGCTCCTACGAGCAGTACTTC CAWSDLKGGRSSYEQYF
TRBJ2-7 NA NA TRBV6-6 TGTGCCAGCAGTTACCTCCCCCAGGGAACAGGCGAGCAGTACTTC CASSYLPQGTGEQYF
TRBJ1-2 NA NA TRBV29-1 TGCAGCGTTCCTGATGAGGACAGTGGAATGCGAGGCTACACCTTC CSVPDEDSGMRGYTF
TRBJ2-7 TRBD1 NA TRBV4-1 TGCGCCAGCAGCCTCACCGGGACAGGGGGCTACGAGCAGTACTTC CASSLTGTGGYEQYF
TRBJ1-5 NA NA TRBV5-6 TGTGCCAGCAGCCTGTCGGGGGTTCGGAGCAATCAGCCCCAGCATTTT CASSLSGVRSNQPQHF
TRBJ2-7 TRBD2 NA TRBV18 TGTGCCAGCTCACCGTACGGACTAGACGAGCAGTACTTC CASSPYGLDEQYF
TRBJ2-1 TRBD2 NA TRBV6-5 TGTGCCAGCAGCTACAGGACTAGCCTAAATGAGCAGTTCTTC CASSYRTSLNEQFF
TRBJ2-1 TRBD2 few TRBV15 TGTGCCACCAGCCCGGAGACTAGCCCCAATGAGCAGTTCTTC CATSPETSPNEQFF
TRBJ2-5 NA NA TRBV15 TGTGCCACCAGCAGAGTTGGTTACGGAGAGACCCAGTACTTC CATSRVGYGETQYF
TRBJ2-3 TRBD2 NA TRBV14 TGTGCCAGCAGCCAACAAACTAGCGGGGGGATTACGCAGTATTTT CASSQQTSGGITQYF
TRBJ2-3 TRBD2 NA TRBV2 TGTGCCAGCAGTGATGTGGCTAGCGGGGTTACGCAGTATTTT CASSDVASGVTQYF
TRBJ2-3 TRBD2 NA TRBV29-1 TGCAGCGTGTCTAGCGGGGGACCCACAGATACGCAGTATTTT CSVSSGGPTDTQYF
TRBJ1-5 NA NA TRBV7-9 TGTGCCAGCAGCACACCATATAGCAATCAGCCCCAGCATTTT CASSTPYSNQPQHF
TRBJ1-6 NA NA TRBV6-1 TGTGCCAGCAGTGAACAACAGGCCGGTTCACCCCTCCACTTT CASSEQQAGSPLHF
TRBJ1-5 NA NA TRBV29-1 TGCAGCGTTGCTGAGTCTGGGCGCCAGCCCCAGCATTTT CSVAESGRQPQHF
TRBJ1-4 TRBD1 NA TRBV4-1 TGCGCCAGCAGCCAAGATCAACAGGGGGGTGAAAAACTGTTTTTT CASSQDQQGGEKLFF
TRBJ2-2 NA NA TRBV4-3 TGCGCCAGCAGCCAAGATCTGGGGGGAACAAACACCGGGGAGCTGTTTTTT CASSQDLGGTNTGELFF
TRBJ2-5 NA once TRBV4-3 TGCGCCAGCAGCCAAGGCCCTTTCGCCGCGGAGACCCAGTACTTC CASSQGPFAAETQYF
TRBJ1-5 NA NA TRBV30 TGTGCCTGGAGTGTAGGGGGTAGCAATCAGCCCCAGCATTTT CAWSVGGSNQPQHF
TRBJ2-2 NA NA TRBV11-3 TGTGCCAGCAGCCTCGCCGGGGAGCTGTTTTTT CASSLAGELFF
TRBJ1-2 TRBD1 NA TRBV4-1 TGCGCCAGCAGCCAAGATCTGATACAGGGGAATGGCTACACCTTC CASSQDLIQGNGYTF
TRBJ2-7 TRBD2 NA TRBV7-2 TGTGCCAGCAGCTTATGGGCTAGCGGGATCTACGAGCAGTACTTC CASSLWASGIYEQYF
TRBJ1-5 TRBD1 NA TRBV28 TGTGCCAGCGGCCCTCTAACCCCGGGACAGCTCAATCAGCCCCAGCATTTT CASGPLTPGQLNQPQHF
TRBJ1-1 NA NA TRBV27 TGTGCCAGCAGTTACCGGGGGATGGTGACTTTCTTT CASSYRGMVTFF
TRBJ1-6 TRBD1 NA TRBV15 TGTGCCACCAGCAGACGGGGGACAGATTCACCCCTCCACTTT CATSRRGTDSPLHF
TRBJ2-4 TRBD2 NA TRBV6-6 TGTGCCAGCAGTTCTAGCGGAGGCCTTAAAAACATTCAGTACTTC CASSSSGGLKNIQYF
TRBJ2-1 TRBD2 NA TRBV14 TGTGCCAGCAGCGTCGGACTAGCGCGCTACAATGAGCAGTTCTTC CASSVGLARYNEQFF
TRBJ2-7 NA NA TRBV6-5 TGTGCCAGCAGTTACTCTCAGGACTCCTACGAGCAGTACTTC CASSYSQDSYEQYF
TRBJ1-2 TRBD1 NA TRBV10-2 TGCGCCAGCCGTCAGACAGGGGAGGGCTATGGCTACACCTTC CASRQTGEGYGYTF
TRBJ2-1 NA NA TRBV30 TGTGCCTGGATCCCCAACCGGGGATACAATGAGCAGTTCTTC CAWIPNRGYNEQFF
TRBJ1-5 NA NA TRBV28 TGTGCCAGCAGTTTGGAGCAGTTTGGTCAGCCCCAGCATTTT CASSLEQFGQPQHF
TRBJ2-3 TRBD1 once TRBV4-3 TGCGCCAGCAGCCAAAGAGCGTCGGGGACAGGGTACACAGATACGCAGTATTTT CASSQRASGTGYTDTQYF
TRBJ2-5 TRBD2 NA TRBV5-4 TGTGCCAGCAGCTTGGTGACTAGCGGGTGGTACCAAGAGACCCAGTACTTC CASSLVTSGWYQETQYF
TRBJ1-1 NA NA TRBV7-2 TGTGCCAGCAGCTTACCGAGAAGTCCCTTCATGAACACTGAAGCTTTCTTT CASSLPRSPFMNTEAFF
TRBJ2-2 TRBD2 once TRBV7-8 TGTGCCAGCAGCGCGTCGGGCGGGAGCCCCGGGGAGCTGTTTTTT CASSASGGSPGELFF
TRBJ1-1 NA NA TRBV5-1 TGCGCCAGCAGCTTGGACAGGGCGATGAACACTGAAGCTTTCTTT CASSLDRAMNTEAFF
TRBJ1-1 NA NA TRBV7-9 TGTGCCAGCAGTGACGAGGGGCGCGGGGATCCTGAAGCTTTCTTT CASSDEGRGDPEAFF
TRBJ1-5 NA NA TRBV29-1 TGCAGCGTTGCTCTGGGGGGGCGAGGAAATCAGCCCCAGCATTTT CSVALGGRGNQPQHF
TRBJ1-4 TRBD1 NA TRBV15 TGTGCCACCAAACAGGGGGCGACTAATGAAAAACTGTTTTTT CATKQGATNEKLFF
TRBJ1-3 NA NA TRBV6-5 TGTGCCAGCAGTTACTCGGCGGGGGTCACTGGAAACACCATATATTTT CASSYSAGVTGNTIYF
TRBJ1-1 NA NA TRBV28 TGTGCCAGCAGTTTCGGGGTCCTGAACACTGAAGCTTTCTTT CASSFGVLNTEAFF
TRBJ1-1 NA NA TRBV6-1 TGTGCCAGCAGTGAAGGGGGGCGTGGGACTGAAGCTTTCTTT CASSEGGRGTEAFF
TRBJ2-5 NA NA TRBV6-1 TGTGCCAGCAGTGAAAAAGGGGGGAGGGCACAAGAGACCCAGTACTTC CASSEKGGRAQETQYF
TRBJ2-5 NA NA TRBV4-2 TGTGCCAGCAGCCAAGATCAAGACTTTCCTGAGACCCAGTACTTC CASSQDQDFPETQYF
TRBJ1-1 NA NA TRBV14 TGTGCCAGCAGCCAAGAAGTCGTGGGGCGGATAAACACTGAAGCTTTCTTT CASSQEVVGRINTEAFF
TRBJ2-7 NA few TRBV6-1 TGTGCCAGCAGTGAAGCGGCGTTGGGGGCAGGAGGTTACGAGCAGTACTTC CASSEAALGAGGYEQYF
TRBJ1-5 TRBD1 NA TRBV6-1 TGTGCCGCGGACAGGGGTTATAGCAATCAGCCCCAGCATTTT CAADRGYSNQPQHF